A selection of T cell receptor beta chains follows, all from one sample in a study of human thymus T cells. The repertoire was sequenced with immunoSEQ multiplex PCR; TCRdb's copy has only in-frame clones and lacks some. The sample holds some 72,000 clones, around 96% seen once. The sequenced sample was thymus tissue. Receptors were obtained from a boy under two years old with a congenital heart defect but otherwise immunologically healthy. Each CDR3 is given with its conserved first and last residue.

v_call | cdr3_aa
TRBV5-1 | CASSFVPSGRGETQYF
TRBV18 | CASSPDSEGSYEQYF
TRBV11-3 | CASSFTPGQGDGYTF
TRBV28 | CASSLCAKGNTEAFF
TRBV4-1 | CASSQEWTALYGYTF
TRBV7-2 | CASSSSSGGSYEQYF
TRBV5-4 | CASSLESGTSGNNEQFF
TRBV5-8 | CATSGPWRDTQYF
TRBV10-3 | CAISDAQGGQGYTF
TRBV28 | CASSHPLILAKNIQYF
TRBV5-4 | CASSHRGTGMAQETQYF
TRBV9 | CASSVAEGDSNKETQYF
TRBV5-1 | CASSLEAGGEETQYF
TRBV21-1 | CASSLTRDRGRTEAFF
TRBV7-9 | CASSLETEGTGELFF
TRBV10-3 | CAISDAQVQSF
TRBV27 | CASSLRGANEKLFF
TRBV7-9 | CASSSTPGQISNYGYTF
TRBV7-9 | CASSRPTGEDTEAFF
TRBV6-6 | CASSYLTRGGPGELFF
TRBV25-1 | CASSELDRDGLLDRAFF
TRBV28 | CASIGTGDGYTF
TRBV19 | CASSIDLGSYEQYF
TRBV5-1 | CASSPGKDTQYF
TRBV5-7 | CASSLQGQGGNYEQYF
TRBV30 | CAWSVLLAGDQETQYF
TRBV7-3 | CASSLGSKRRGSTDTQYF
TRBV12-5 | CASGLVRGEGDTEAFF
TRBV7-9 | CASSLAGYTYNEQFF
TRBV18 | CASSPRGGLVGDEQFF
TRBV9 | CASSQAGGGTRYNEQFF
TRBV2 | CASSTSYRERVTGYGYTF
TRBV7-9 | CASSLSRGTDTQYF
TRBV10-1 | CASSEPQGRTDTQYF
TRBV13 | CASSPDVSQETQYF
TRBV27 | CASSLSRPGSPTSTDTQYF